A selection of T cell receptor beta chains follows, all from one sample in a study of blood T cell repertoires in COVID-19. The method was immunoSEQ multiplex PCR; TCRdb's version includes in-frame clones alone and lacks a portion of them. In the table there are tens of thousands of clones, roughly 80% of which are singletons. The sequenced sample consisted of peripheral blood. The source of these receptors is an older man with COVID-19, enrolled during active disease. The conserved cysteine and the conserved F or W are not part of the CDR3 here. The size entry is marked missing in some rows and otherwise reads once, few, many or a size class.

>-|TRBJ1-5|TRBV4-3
ASSQDMGVNQPQH
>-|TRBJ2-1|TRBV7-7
ASSRTSGRHNEQF
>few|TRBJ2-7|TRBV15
ATSRDPEGAYEQY
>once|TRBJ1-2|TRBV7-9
ASSSFRQGDYGYT
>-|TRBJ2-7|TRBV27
ASSFRLAESEQY
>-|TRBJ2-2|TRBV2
ASSEGLAGSGELF
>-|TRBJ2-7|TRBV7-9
ASSLISWEGAYEQY
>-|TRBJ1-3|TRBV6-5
ASRSRGPGNTIY
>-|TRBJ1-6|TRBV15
ATSRRQGDTSPLH
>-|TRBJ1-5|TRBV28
ASRGGGQNSNQPQH
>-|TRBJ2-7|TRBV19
ASSIEDRAYEQY
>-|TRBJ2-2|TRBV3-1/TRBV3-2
ASSQPGQGNTGELF
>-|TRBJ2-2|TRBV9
ASSPRGQGANTGELF
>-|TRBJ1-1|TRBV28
ASRGRGDTEAF
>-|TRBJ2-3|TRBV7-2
ASSSLWSGNTDTQY
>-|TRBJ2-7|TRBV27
ASRATSGRAYEQY
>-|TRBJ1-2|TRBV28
ASSFLLQYGYGYT
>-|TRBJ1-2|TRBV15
ATSRGQGASYGYT
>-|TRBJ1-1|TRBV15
ATSRDPRGNTEAF
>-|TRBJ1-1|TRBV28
ASSRTGSMNTEAF
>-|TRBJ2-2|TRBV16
ASSPGNTGELF
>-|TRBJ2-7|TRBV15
ATSGTGVGYEQY
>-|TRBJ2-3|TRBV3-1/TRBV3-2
ASSLMTSGSPNTQY
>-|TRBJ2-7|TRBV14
ASSQRAGGLYEQY
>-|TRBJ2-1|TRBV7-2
ASRRPGQSSYNEQF
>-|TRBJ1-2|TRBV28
ASDDDWTGRKGYT
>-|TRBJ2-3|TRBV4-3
ASSPTGQGIGDTQY